This T cell receptor (beta chain) was captured by sequencing in a study of cytomegalovirus exposure and HLA in healthy donors. On the study more broadly: Prior work identified 120 million or so unique TCR beta sequences in some 180 million T cells.

Use of 60 Vbeta and 13 Jbeta primers characterized the PCR. Profiling relied on immunoSEQ multiplex PCR, and the TCRdb table lists in-frame clones only, not all of them. The sample table includes nearly 200,000 clones. Germline loops: CDR1 SGHDT, CDR2 YYEEEE. The CDR3 totals 17 residues. V gave up 2 bases and J gave up 3 bases; unmatched junction bases: 8. The chain recombines TRBV5-6 with TRBJ2-2; the match to TRBD1 covers 9 bases. The source is a boy younger than 18 in good health and CMV-seronegative. The sample was PBMCs. The chain's CDR3 is CASSFPRDREDTGELFF. The DNA of the CDR3 is TGTGCCAGCAGCTTCCCGAGGGACAGGGAGGACACCGGGGAGCTGTTTTTT.